This TCR beta chain derives from a study of blood T cell repertoires in COVID-19. Using immunoSEQ multiplex PCR, the repertoire was profiled, and TCRdb retains in-frame clones only, with some absent. The repertoire holds approximately 65,000 clones, with roughly 84% as singletons. Trimming shortened V by 1 base and J by 4 bases, and 12 bases separated the two germline ends. In germline, CDR1 is LGHDT, CDR2 YNNKEL (reference sequence). The CDR3 length is 15 residues. The gene calls are TRBV3-1 (or the pseudogene TRBV3-2) and TRBJ2-3; weak D call: TRBD2 (6 bases). The sequenced sample was peripheral blood. The clonotype was recovered from a man aged 45 to 65 with acute or convalescent COVID-19. CDR3 amino acids: CASSQGGGSSDTQYF. The CDR3 DNA follows: TGTGCCAGCAGCCAAGGTGGGGGGTCCTCAGATACGCAGTATTTT.